What follows are 7 T cell receptor beta chains derived from one specimen sequenced in a study of cytomegalovirus exposure and HLA in healthy donors. The study ran its PCR with 60 Vbeta and 13 Jbeta primers. Clones were sequenced by immunoSEQ multiplex PCR, and TCRdb holds only the in-frame ones, with some missing. There are more than 80,000 clones in the sample; about 77% occur only once, and 4% to 5% lies in the top ten. The specimen was PBMCs. Receptors were obtained from a man aged 60-69 years in good health and CMV-seronegative.

V usage is TRBV6-1 and J usage is TRBJ2-2; D might be TRBD1 (6 bases). The CDR3 length is 14 residues. CDR1 and CDR2 (germline): MNHNS, SASEGT. The ends were cut back, 9 bases at V and 2 bases at J, with 13 bases in the middle. The CDR3 DNA reads as TGTGCCAGTACCACGGGACAAAACACCGGGGAGCTGTTTTTT. This translates into CASTTGQNTGELFF.

The chain employs TRBV6-5 and TRBJ2-3; 10 bases are shared with TRBD2. Germline CDR1 is MNHEY and CDR2 is SVGAGI. V lost 8 bases to trimming and J lost 2 bases; unmatched junction nucleotides: 7. This CDR3 has 15 amino acids. For the CDR3, the DNA is TGTGCCAGCGGCCCCCTAGCGGGGGTCACAGATACGCAGTATTTT. Translating it yields CASGPLAGVTDTQYF.

In its sample, this clone was seen a few times. The chain links TRBV5-6 to TRBJ1-2; 7 positions match TRBD1. Germline CDR1 is SGHDT and CDR2 is YYEEEE. The CDR3 runs to 15 residues. V dropped 0 bases and J dropped 1; count of bases not matched to a gene: 3. As DNA, the CDR3 is TGTGCCAGCAGCTTGGGAGACAGGGTTAACTATGGCTACACCTTC. Translation gives CASSLGDRVNYGYTF.

The chain has TRBV10-3 and TRBJ2-6; tentatively, D is TRBD1 (6 bases). The germline V gene has CDR1 ENHRY and CDR2 SYGVKD. This CDR3 region has 15 residues. The ends were cut back, 11 bases at V and 0 bases at J, with 14 bases in the middle. CDR3 protein: CAGRDTSSGANVLTF. DNA of the CDR3: TGTGCCGGCAGGGACACGAGCTCTGGGGCCAACGTCCTGACTTTC.

This clone has more than one count but fewer than ten. V gene TRBV7-8 combines with J gene TRBJ2-2; 9 bases line up with TRBD1. This CDR3 is 16 amino acids long. Trimming took 0 bases from V and 3 from J; bases not matched to a gene: 2. CDR1 and CDR2 (germline): SGHVS, FQNEAQ. The CDR3 reads CASSLANRGHTGELFF. In DNA form, the CDR3 reads TGTGCCAGCAGCTTAGCAAACAGGGGGCACACCGGGGAGCTGTTTTTT. Variable domain in full (rest from reference TRBV7-8 and TRBJ2-2): GAGVSQSPRYKVAKRGQDVALRCDPISGHVSLFWYQQALGQGPEFLTYFQNEAQLDKSGLPSDRFFAERPEGSVSTLKIQRTQQEDSAVYLCASSLANRGHTGELFFGEGSRLTVL.

The rearrangement uses TRBV5-1 and TRBJ1-1, with a weak D call TRBD1 (5 bases). V was clipped by 2 bases and J by 1 base, with 9 bases between them. Looked up from germline, CDR1 is SGHRS and CDR2 is YFSETQ. There are 14 residues in the CDR3. The CDR3 region is CASSLTTANTEAFF. CDR3 DNA: TGCGCCAGCAGCTTAACGACAGCGAACACTGAAGCTTTCTTT.

This chain uses TRBV7-6 with TRBJ2-7; TRBD2 might be the D (5 bases). Trimming left V 5 bases short and J 7 bases short, with 18 bases between. This CDR3 contains 14 residues. CDR1 and CDR2 from the germline V gene are SGHVS and FNYEAQ. The CDR3 here is CASSTPEGSGEQYF. CDR3 sequence (DNA): TGTGCCAGCAGCACTCCTGAGGGAAGTGGGGAGCAGTACTTC.